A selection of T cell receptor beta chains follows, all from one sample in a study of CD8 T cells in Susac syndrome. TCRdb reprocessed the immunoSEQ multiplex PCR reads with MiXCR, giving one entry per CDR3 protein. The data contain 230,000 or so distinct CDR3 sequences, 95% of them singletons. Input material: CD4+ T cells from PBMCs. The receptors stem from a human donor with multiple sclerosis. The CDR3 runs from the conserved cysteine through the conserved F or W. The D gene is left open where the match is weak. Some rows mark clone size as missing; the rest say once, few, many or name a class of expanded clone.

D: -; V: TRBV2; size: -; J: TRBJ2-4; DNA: TGTGCCAGCAGTGAAGACGGTCATCCCAAAAACATTCAGTACTTC; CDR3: CASSEDGHPKNIQYF
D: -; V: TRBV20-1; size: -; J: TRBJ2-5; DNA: TGCAGTGCTTCGCCGGACGGATTCTTGGAGACCCAGTACTTC; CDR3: CSASPDGFLETQYF
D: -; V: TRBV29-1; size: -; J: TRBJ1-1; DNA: TGCAGCGGGGGGGTCTCCATGAACACTGAAGCTTTCTTT; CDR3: CSGGVSMNTEAFF
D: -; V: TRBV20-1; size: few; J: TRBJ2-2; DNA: TGCAGTGCTAGAGATCCCGGAGCTAACACCGGGGAGCTGTTTTTT; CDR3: CSARDPGANTGELFF
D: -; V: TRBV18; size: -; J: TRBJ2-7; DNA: TGTGCCAGCTCACCTATGGACGGTGCCGAGCAGTACTTC; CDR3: CASSPMDGAEQYF
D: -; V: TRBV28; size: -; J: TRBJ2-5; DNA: TGTGCCAGCAGTCCCCTCCAGGGTACGGAGACCCAGTACTTC; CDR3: CASSPLQGTETQYF
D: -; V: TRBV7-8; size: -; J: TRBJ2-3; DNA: TGTGCCAGCAGCTTCCTGTACTGGGGTGCTAGCACAGATACGCAGTATTTT; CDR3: CASSFLYWGASTDTQYF
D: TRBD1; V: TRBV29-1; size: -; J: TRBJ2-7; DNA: TGCAGCGTTGGGCCGGGACAGGGGTTGTACGAGCAGTACTTC; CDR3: CSVGPGQGLYEQYF
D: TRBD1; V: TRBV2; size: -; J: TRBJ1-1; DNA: TGTGCCAGCAGTGAAAATGACAGGGGAGGCACTGAAGCTTTCTTT; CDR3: CASSENDRGGTEAFF
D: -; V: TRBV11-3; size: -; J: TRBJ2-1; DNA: TGTGCCAGCAGCTCCGGGAACCTGAGCGAGAATGAGCAGTTCTTC; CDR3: CASSSGNLSENEQFF
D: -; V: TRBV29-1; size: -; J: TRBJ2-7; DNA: TGCAGCGTGCGGAGGGGGCCGTCAACCTACGAGCAGTACTTC; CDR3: CSVRRGPSTYEQYF
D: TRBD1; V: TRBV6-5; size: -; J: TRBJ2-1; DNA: TGTGCCAGCAGTTGGGGGGGACAGGGGGTCAATGAGCAGTTCTTC; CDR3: CASSWGGQGVNEQFF
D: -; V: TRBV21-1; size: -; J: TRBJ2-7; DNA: TGTGCCAGCAGCAGCAGAGGGCCCGAGCAGTACTTC; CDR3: CASSSRGPEQYF
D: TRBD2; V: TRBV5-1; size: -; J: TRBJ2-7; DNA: TGCGCCAGCAGCCCATTTTTGAGTAGCGGGGCGACGCCGTACGAGCAGTACTTC; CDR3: CASSPFLSSGATPYEQYF
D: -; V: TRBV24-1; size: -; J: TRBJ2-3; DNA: TGTGCCACCAGTGATCCCCATGGGGGGAAGGATACGCAGTATTTT; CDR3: CATSDPHGGKDTQYF
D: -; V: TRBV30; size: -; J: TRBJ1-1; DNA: TGTGCCTGGGGCGGGGGCAACCTGGGTGAAGCTTTCTTT; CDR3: CAWGGGNLGEAFF
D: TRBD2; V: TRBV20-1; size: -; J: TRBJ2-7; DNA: TGCAGTGCTAGAAAACTAGCGGGAGGGTTCAGCGAGCAGTACTTC; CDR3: CSARKLAGGFSEQYF
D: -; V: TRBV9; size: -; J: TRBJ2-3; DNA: TGTGCCAGCAGCGTATACGGCACAGATACGCAGTATTTT; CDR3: CASSVYGTDTQYF
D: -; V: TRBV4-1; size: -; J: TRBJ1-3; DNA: TGCGCCAGCAGCCAATGGGCAGGGGAGGGAAACACCATATATTTT; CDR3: CASSQWAGEGNTIYF
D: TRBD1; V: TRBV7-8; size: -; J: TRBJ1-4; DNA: TGTGCCAGCAGCTCGACAGGGACTAATGAAAAACTGTTTTTT; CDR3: CASSSTGTNEKLFF
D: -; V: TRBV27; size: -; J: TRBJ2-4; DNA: TGTGCCAGCAGTTTAAGTAAATCCAGTGCGCCCAAAAACATTCAGTACTTC; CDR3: CASSLSKSSAPKNIQYF
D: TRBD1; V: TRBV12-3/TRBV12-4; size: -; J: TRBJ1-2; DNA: TGTGCCAGCAGCCGGGACAGGACAGGAGATGGCTACACCTTC; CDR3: CASSRDRTGDGYTF
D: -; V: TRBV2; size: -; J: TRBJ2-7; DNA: TGTGCCAGCGGTCGAATTTACGAGCAGTACTTC; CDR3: CASGRIYEQYF
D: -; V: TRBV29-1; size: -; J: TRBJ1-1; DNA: TGCAGCGTTGGTAGCTGGGGGACTGAAGCTTTCTTT; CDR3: CSVGSWGTEAFF
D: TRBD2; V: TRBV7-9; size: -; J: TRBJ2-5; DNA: TGTGCCAGCAGCTCCGGGACTCGGGAGGGGGAGACCCAGTACTTC; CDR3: CASSSGTREGETQYF
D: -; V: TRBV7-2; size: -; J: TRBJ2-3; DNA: TGTGCCAGCAGTCGGGGATCTACAGATACGCAGTATTTT; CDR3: CASSRGSTDTQYF
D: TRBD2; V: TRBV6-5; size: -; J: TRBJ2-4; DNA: TGTGCCAGCAGGGTAGCGGGAGGGGCCAAAAACATTCAGTACTTC; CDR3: CASRVAGGAKNIQYF
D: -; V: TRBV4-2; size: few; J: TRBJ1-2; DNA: TGTGCCAGCAGCCAGGGCCTCTATGGCTACACCTTC; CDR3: CASSQGLYGYTF
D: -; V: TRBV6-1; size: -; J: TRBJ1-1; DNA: TGTGCCAGCAGAGGAAGGGACGCCACTGAAGCTTTCTTT; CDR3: CASRGRDATEAFF
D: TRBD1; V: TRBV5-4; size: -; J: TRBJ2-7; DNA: TGTGCCAGCAGCTTGCCCGGGACAGGAGTTTCCTACGAGCAGTACTTC; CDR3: CASSLPGTGVSYEQYF
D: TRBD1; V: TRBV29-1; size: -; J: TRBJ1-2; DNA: TGCAGCGTCCCGAGTGGGACAGGGGGCTTCTATGGCTACACCTTC; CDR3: CSVPSGTGGFYGYTF
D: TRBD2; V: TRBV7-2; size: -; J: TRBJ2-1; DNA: TGTGCCAGCAGCTTAATGCGGGAGGGCCCGTCCGTCTACGATGAGCAGTTCTTC; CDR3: CASSLMREGPSVYDEQFF
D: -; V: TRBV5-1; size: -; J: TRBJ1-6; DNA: TGCGCCAGCAGCACCACACCAAGCTCCTATAATTCACCCCTCCACTTT; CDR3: CASSTTPSSYNSPLHF
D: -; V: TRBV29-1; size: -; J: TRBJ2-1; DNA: TGCAGCGCCGGACTGGTTGGCACCTACAATGAGCAGTTCTTC; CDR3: CSAGLVGTYNEQFF
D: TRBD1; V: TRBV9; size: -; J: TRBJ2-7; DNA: TGTGCCAGCAGCGTAGGTCCGGGACAGGGGGCTTGGGAGCAGTACTTC; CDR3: CASSVGPGQGAWEQYF
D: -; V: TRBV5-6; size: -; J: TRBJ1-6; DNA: TGTGCCAGCAGCCTAACAGTTGGTTCACCCCTCCACTTT; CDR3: CASSLTVGSPLHF
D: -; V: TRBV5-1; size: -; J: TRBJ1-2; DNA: TGCGCCAGCAGCTTCGCAGGGGATTATGGCTACACCTTC; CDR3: CASSFAGDYGYTF
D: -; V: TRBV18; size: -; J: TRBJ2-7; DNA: TGTGCCAGCTCACCGATCGACTTTCGACACGAGCAGTACTTC; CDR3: CASSPIDFRHEQYF
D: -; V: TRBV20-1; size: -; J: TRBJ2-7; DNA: TGCAGTGCTGTCCGGACCTACGAGCAGTACTTC; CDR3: CSAVRTYEQYF
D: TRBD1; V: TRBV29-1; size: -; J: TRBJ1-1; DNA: TGCAGCGTTGATAGACAGGGTATGAACACTGAAGCTTTCTTT; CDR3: CSVDRQGMNTEAFF
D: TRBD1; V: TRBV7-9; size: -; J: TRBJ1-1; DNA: TGTGCCAGCAGCCCATTCCCCTCCGACAGGGGAGTTGAAGCTTTCTTT; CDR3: CASSPFPSDRGVEAFF
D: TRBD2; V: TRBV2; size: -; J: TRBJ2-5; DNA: TGTGCCAGCACTCTTGGACTAGAGTCAGAGACCCAGTACTTC; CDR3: CASTLGLESETQYF
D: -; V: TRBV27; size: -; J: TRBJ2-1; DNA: TGTGCCAGCAGTTTGCCGACCCGAAATGAGCAGTTCTTC; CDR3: CASSLPTRNEQFF
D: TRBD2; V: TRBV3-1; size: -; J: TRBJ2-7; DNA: TGTGCCAGCAGCCAAGAACCCCTAGGGCGGGAGCGATCCTACGAGCAGTACTTC; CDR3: CASSQEPLGRERSYEQYF
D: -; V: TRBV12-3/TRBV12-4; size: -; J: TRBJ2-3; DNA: TGTGCCAGCAGCCAGCTAGGTAGCACAGATACGCAGTATTTT; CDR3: CASSQLGSTDTQYF
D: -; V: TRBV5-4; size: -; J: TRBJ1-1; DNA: TGTGCCAGCAGCACAAGGAACACTGAAGCTTTCTTT; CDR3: CASSTRNTEAFF
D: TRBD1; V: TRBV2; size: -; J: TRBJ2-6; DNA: TGTGCCAGCAGTCGGGACAGATACTCTGGGGCCAACGTCCTGACTTTC; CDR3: CASSRDRYSGANVLTF
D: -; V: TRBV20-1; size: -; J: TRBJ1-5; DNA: TGCAGTGGGAATCAGCCCCAGCATTTT; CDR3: CSGNQPQHF
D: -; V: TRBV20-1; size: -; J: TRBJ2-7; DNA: TGCAGTGCTAGAGAAGGGGGGACGGAAACCTACGAGCAGTACTTC; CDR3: CSAREGGTETYEQYF